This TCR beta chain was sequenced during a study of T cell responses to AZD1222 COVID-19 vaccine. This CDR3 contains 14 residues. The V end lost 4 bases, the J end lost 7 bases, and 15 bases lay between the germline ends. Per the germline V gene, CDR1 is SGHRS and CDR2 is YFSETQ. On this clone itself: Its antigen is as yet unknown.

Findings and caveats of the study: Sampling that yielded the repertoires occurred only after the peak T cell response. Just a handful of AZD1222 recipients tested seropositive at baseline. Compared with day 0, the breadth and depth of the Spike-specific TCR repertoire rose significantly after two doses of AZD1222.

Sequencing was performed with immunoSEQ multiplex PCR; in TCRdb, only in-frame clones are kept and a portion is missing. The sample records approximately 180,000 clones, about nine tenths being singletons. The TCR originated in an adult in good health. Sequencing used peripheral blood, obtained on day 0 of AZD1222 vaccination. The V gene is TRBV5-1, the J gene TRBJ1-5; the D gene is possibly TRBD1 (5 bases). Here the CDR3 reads CASSQRQGGQPQHF. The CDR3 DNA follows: TGCGCCAGCAGCCAGCGGCAGGGTGGACAGCCCCAGCATTTT.